This passage covers 23 T cell receptor beta chains from one sample sequenced in a study of T-cell memory formation after mild COVID-19. TCRdb called the 5' RACE reads again in MiXCR, with one record for every CDR3 protein. Of approximately 450,000 distinct CDR3 sequences in the sample, 18% were seen once. Sequencing input: PBMCs or a T cell subset sorted from them (not recorded which). These receptors came from an adult woman who had mild COVID-19 (a few samples of this study predate the infection). Cell type and time point are not known.

This clonotype occurred a few times. J is TRBJ2-1 and V is TRBV7-2, with D unclear. The length of the CDR3 is 15 residues. Germline loops: CDR1 SGHTA, CDR2 FQGNSA. V was pared by 1 base and J by 9 bases, with 16 bases between. The CDR3, as DNA: TGTGCCAGCAGCTTAGAAGGTCCCCGCGTTAGTGAGCAGTTCTTC. Translated: CASSLEGPRVSEQFF.

CDR3 amino acids: CASSLGLAALAAETQYF. The DNA of the CDR3 is TGTGCCAGCAGCTTAGGATTAGCGGCGTTGGCTGCAGAGACCCAGTACTTC. The rearrangement links TRBV7-9 to TRBJ2-5; D might be TRBD2 (6 bases). The CDR3 is made up of 17 amino acids. Germline V gene sequence: CDR1 SEHNR, CDR2 FQNEAQ (reference sequence). The V end was cut by 1 base, the J end by 4 bases, with 19 bases between.

This rearrangement joins TRBV6-5 to TRBJ1-2, with 9 bases matching TRBD1. The ends lost 8 bases at V and 3 bases at J; junction bases unmatched: 7. From germline, CDR1 is MNHEY and CDR2 SVGAGI. The CDR3 is 14 amino acids. The CDR3 bases are TGTGCCAGCTCCTCCTGGACAGGGGACTATGGCTACACCTTC. This encodes CASSSWTGDYGYTF.

The chain couples TRBV20-1 to TRBJ2-2; D ambiguous. This CDR3 is built from 15 residues. V lost 0 bases and J lost 2, with 10 bases in between. Germline V gives CDR1 DFQATT, CDR2 SNEGSKA (reference sequence). The CDR3 here is CSARDYIGNTGELFF. CDR3 nucleotide sequence: TGCAGTGCTAGAGATTATATAGGAAACACCGGGGAGCTGTTTTTT.

In this sample, this clonotype turned up a few times. The DNA for the CDR3 is TGTGCCAGCAGTCCTATGACAGGGTGGGGACCCACAGATACGCAGTATTTT. Protein: CASSPMTGWGPTDTQYF. This sequence joins TRBV12-3 or TRBV12-4 and TRBJ2-3, with TRBD1 identical over 7 bases. The trim removed 5 bases at V and 2 bases at J, leaving 13 bases unmatched. The CDR3 length is 17 residues.

The V call is TRBV15, the J call TRBJ1-2; tentatively, D is TRBD1 (5 bases). The ends were cut back, 0 bases at V and 6 bases at J, with 17 bases in the middle. The CDR3 spans 16 residues. Looked up from germline, CDR1 is LNHNV and CDR2 is YYDKDF (reference sequence). CDR3 in amino acids: CATSRDRGDGRNGYTF. CDR3 nucleotide sequence: TGTGCCACCAGCAGAGATCGGGGGGACGGCAGAAATGGCTACACCTTC.

This clonotype was found a few times. The rearrangement links TRBV5-1 to TRBJ2-3; 8 bases agree with TRBD2. The CDR3 contains 16 residues. J gave up 11 bases and V 4 bases, and 18 bases lay outside the gene matches. Per the germline V gene, CDR1 is SGHRS and CDR2 is YFSETQ. The CDR3 DNA reads as TGCGCCAGCAGCCCGGATCCCGGGGGGGCCGTTGTCGGGCAGTATTTT. This translates into CASSPDPGGAVVGQYF.

A few counts support this clonotype. The V call is TRBV5-1, the J call TRBJ1-6; TRBD1 is a possible D gene (5 bases). Germline CDR1 and CDR2: SGHRS and YFSETQ. V was cut by 4 bases and J by 7 bases, with 21 bases left in between. There are 17 residues in the CDR3. CDR3 DNA sequence: TGCGCCAGCAGCCCGGAGGGGAAGTTGCGGTCAAATTCACCCCTCCACTTT. It yields the protein CASSPEGKLRSNSPLHF.

This clonotype was seen only a few times. This chain uses TRBV5-1 with TRBJ2-7; no reliable D call. Deletions cut 5 bases from V and 3 bases from J, with 18 bases between. The germline V gene encodes CDR1 SGHRS and CDR2 YFSETQ. The CDR3 spans 15 residues. CDR3 coding DNA: TGCGCCAGCAGGTCAAGCTCCCTTACCGGCTACGAGCAGTACTTC. Translation gives CASRSSSLTGYEQYF.

The chain uses TRBV6-1 and TRBJ2-7; TRBD2 might be the D (5 bases). The CDR3 has 15 residues. The ends were cut back, 6 bases at V and 5 bases at J, with 20 bases in the middle. CDR1 is MNHNS and CDR2 is SASEGT in the germline V gene. The CDR3 is CASRRVLALSDEQYF. For the CDR3, the DNA is TGTGCCAGCAGGCGGGTGCTAGCTCTAAGCGACGAGCAGTACTTC.

CDR3 sequence: CSAVRYGYTF. For the CDR3, the DNA is TGCAGTGCCGTACGCTATGGCTACACCTTC. The chain links TRBV20-1 to TRBJ1-2; D is unclear. V was shortened by 6 bases and J by 4 bases, with 6 bases between the two germline ends. The CDR3 covers 10 residues. Germline assignment: CDR1 DFQATT and CDR2 SNEGSKA (reference sequence).

The rearrangement uses TRBV2 and TRBJ1-2; D is undetermined. The V end was cut by 5 bases, the J end by 6 bases, with 13 bases between. This CDR3 has 13 residues. Looked up from germline, CDR1 is SNHLY and CDR2 is FYNNEI. This CDR3 reads CASSLVEGHGYTF. The DNA of the CDR3 is TGTGCCAGCAGTCTCGTAGAGGGTCATGGCTACACCTTC.

CDR3 region: CASSGGGSKSVAKNIQYF. CDR3 sequence (DNA): TGTGCCAGCAGCGGGGGGGGATCAAAAAGTGTGGCCAAAAACATTCAGTACTTC. The rearrangement uses TRBV7-2 and TRBJ2-4, with 7 bases that match TRBD2. This CDR3 comprises 18 residues. With 5 bases clipped from V and 1 base from J, the junction kept 14 bases outside the gene matches. The germline CDR1 and CDR2 sequences are SGHTA and FQGNSA.

The rearrangement links TRBV7-3 to TRBJ2-1; a weak D match, TRBD1 (6 bases). From germline, CDR1 is SGHTA and CDR2 FQGTGA. Trimming shortened V by 4 bases and J by 2 bases, and 9 bases separated the two germline ends. This CDR3 is built from 14 residues. The CDR3 DNA reads as TGTGCCAGCAGCTCTGGACAGCCCTACAATGAGCAGTTCTTC. Encoded protein: CASSSGQPYNEQFF. Supplemented by reference TRBV7-3 and TRBJ2-1, the full variable domain reads GAGVSQTPSNKVTEKGKYVELRCDPISGHTALYWYRQSLGQGPEFLIYFQGTGAADDSGLPNDRFFAVRPEGSVSTLKIQRTERGDSAVYLCASSSGQPYNEQFFGPGTRLTVL.

This CDR3 reads CASSTERNTIYF. In DNA form, the CDR3 reads TGTGCCAGCTCAACAGAGAGAAACACCATATATTTT. The V and J genes are TRBV18 and TRBJ1-3; D is unclear. Trimming left V 5 bases short and J 5 bases short, with 7 bases between. Germline CDR1 is KGHSH and CDR2 is LQKENI. The CDR3 totals 12 residues.

The chain's CDR3 is CASSLDQGAWNEQFF. As DNA, the CDR3 is TGCGCCAGCAGCTTGGACCAGGGGGCATGGAATGAGCAGTTCTTC. The chain couples TRBV5-1 to TRBJ2-1, with 8 positions matching TRBD1. Germline V gene data show CDR1 as SGHRS and CDR2 as YFSETQ. CDR3 length: 15 residues. V lost 0 bases and J lost 7; bases outside the gene matches: 6.

There are many counts of this clonotype. This rearrangement joins TRBV27 to TRBJ2-7, with 8 bases that match TRBD1. The CDR3 extends over 15 amino acids. J lost 3 bases, V lost 6 bases, and 10 bases had no gene match. Germline assignment: CDR1 MNHEY and CDR2 SMNVEV (reference sequence). The CDR3: CASRRPGTGNYEQYF. The DNA of the CDR3 is TGTGCCAGCAGACGACCCGGGACAGGAAACTACGAGCAGTACTTC.

This clonotype came up a few times. The V and J genes are TRBV9 and TRBJ2-3; either TRBD1 or TRBD2 may fit D (5 bases each). Germline CDR1 reads SGDLS; CDR2 reads YYNGEE. With 3 bases removed from V and 2 bases from J, the gap between germline ends came to 16 bases. This CDR3 is 16 amino acids long. CDR3 protein: CASSALLGTLTDTQYF. The DNA of the CDR3 is TGTGCCAGCAGCGCGTTACTCGGGACGCTCACAGATACGCAGTATTTT.

CDR3 in amino acids: CASSLEYVGRQETQYF. The CDR3 nucleotides read TGCGCCAGCAGCTTGGAATACGTGGGGAGGCAAGAGACCCAGTACTTC. The chain links TRBV5-1 to TRBJ2-5; weak D call: TRBD2 (6 bases). Per germline, CDR1 SGHRS and CDR2 YFSETQ. Trimming shortened V by 0 bases and J by 2 bases, and 14 bases separated the two germline ends. This CDR3 spans 16 amino acids.

This clonotype was counted between two and nine times. The chain has TRBV7-9 and TRBJ2-3, with unresolved D. This CDR3 is built from 13 residues. Trimming pared 5 bases from V and 2 bases from J, leaving 8 bases between. Germline V gene sequence: CDR1 SEHNR, CDR2 FQNEAQ (reference sequence). The DNA for the CDR3 is TGTGCCAGCAGCCCGGGCGCCACAGATACGCAGTATTTT. Amino acids: CASSPGATDTQYF.

This clonotype was detected a few times. The chain employs TRBV24-1 and TRBJ2-4, with TRBD1 matching over 7 bases. The V gene's germline CDR1 is KGHDR and CDR2 SFDVKD. This CDR3 is 15 amino acids long. V shed 5 bases and J 6 bases; nucleotides not matched to a gene: 9. The DNA for the CDR3 is TGTGCCACCAGTGCCGGGACAGATCGAAGAAACATTCAGTACTTC. This gives the protein CATSAGTDRRNIQYF.

A few counts support this clonotype. J is TRBJ2-1 and V is TRBV7-8; D uncertain. This CDR3 has 15 amino acids. Germline V lookup: CDR1 SGHVS, CDR2 FQNEAQ. Trimming took 3 bases from V and 3 from J, leaving 12 bases between them. In nucleotides, the CDR3 is TGTGCCAGCAGCTTCGAAATCTCCCTCTACAATGAGCAGTTCTTC. It encodes CASSFEISLYNEQFF.

This clonotype was seen only a few times. The chain recombines TRBV7-9 with TRBJ2-7; unclear D gene. This CDR3 contains 13 residues. Germline loops: CDR1 SEHNR, CDR2 FQNEAQ (reference sequence). V dropped 5 bases and J dropped 2 bases, with 10 bases sitting between them. CDR3: CASSTAGPYEQYF. CDR3 nucleotide sequence: TGTGCCAGCAGCACGGCAGGACCCTACGAGCAGTACTTC. The full variable domain, rest sourced from reference TRBV7-9 and TRBJ2-7, is DTGVSQNPRHKITKRGQNVTFRCDPISEHNRLYWYRQTLGQGPEFLTYFQNEAQLEKSRLLSDRFSAERPKGSFSTLEIQRTEQGDSAMYLCASSTAGPYEQYFGPGTRLTVT.